This T cell receptor (beta chain) was sequenced in a study of T cell responses to AZD1222 COVID-19 vaccine. Clones were sequenced by immunoSEQ multiplex PCR, and TCRdb holds only the in-frame ones, with some missing. This table holds tens of thousands of clones, 85% to 90% found once. This specimen was peripheral blood, taken 28 days after the second AZD1222 dose. The origin of this receptor is an adult who received the AZD1222 COVID-19 vaccine.

In DNA, the CDR3 is TGTGCCGCCCCAGTAGGCGGATCAATTCAAGAGACCCAGTACTTC. Translation: CAAPVGGSIQETQYF. The gene calls are TRBV6-5 and TRBJ2-5, with D unclear. With 11 bases removed from V and 2 bases from J, the gap between germline ends came to 21 bases. Per the germline V gene, CDR1 is MNHEY and CDR2 is SVGAGI. CDR3 length: 15 residues.